Given below is one T cell receptor beta chain in context. V trimming: 5 bases; J trimming: 5 bases; junction bases outside the gene matches: 10. The CDR3 length is 15 residues. Germline CDR1 is SGHTA and CDR2 is FQGTGA. The sample is drawn from a study of blood T cell repertoires in COVID-19. Study-level information: Collection of acute and convalescent COVID-19 samples took place in the United States, Italy and Spain. The cDNA or gDNA used as material had been derived from T cells, B-cell-depleted T cells, or PBMCs.

In the source study's methods: Scientists estimated how many nucleated cells there were by amplifying reference gene primers. Data came from immunoSEQ multiplex PCR; TCRdb stores just in-frame clones and leaves some out. The V and J calls and the clone size are those of that table, but D and trimming were determined from the DNA. Among around 81,000 clones listed, roughly four fifths were seen once. Specimen: peripheral blood. The V call is TRBV7-3, the J call TRBJ1-1; TRBD1 agrees at 8 bases. This TCR derives from a human donor in a cohort sampled during active COVID-19. CDR3 region: CASSPTGGTGTEAFF. Here the CDR3 DNA reads TGTGCCAGCAGCCCAACCGGAGGGACAGGAACTGAAGCTTTCTTT.